This T cell receptor (beta chain) was captured by sequencing in a study of OX40 agonist ivuxolimab in advanced cancers. With regard to the full study: The costimulatory receptor OX40 (CD134) was targeted by ivuxolimab, a fully human IgG2 agonistic monoclonal antibody. Intravenous ivuxolimab was administered to patients every 2 weeks at six dose levels: 0.01, 0.1, 0.3, 1.5, 3 and 10 mg/kg. Of the roughly 50 dose-escalation patients, hepatocellular carcinoma was present in approximately 20, melanoma in approximately 15, renal cell carcinoma in 9 and head and neck cancer in 9. In the dose-escalation cohort, 82.7% of patients were male, and the mean age was about 55 years, with a range of roughly 20 to 79. Patients were allowed to have had prior anti-PD-1, anti-PD-L1 or anti-CTLA-4 therapy, and 40% to 45% of the dose-escalation patients had previously received checkpoint inhibitors. Partial responses occurred in three dose-escalation patients, of whom one had hepatocellular carcinoma and two had cutaneous melanoma. The purpose of peripheral TCRbeta sequencing was to test whether ivuxolimab changed TCR sequence diversity and led to clonal T-cell expansion. The paper covers the monotherapy dose-escalation part of the phase I ivuxolimab trial, which included N of about 56 patients. Broad study findings and their caveats: Which antigens the clonally expanded peripheral T cells were specific for was not determined. At doses of 0.1 to 3.0 mg/kg, clonal expansion of both CD4+ and CD8+ T cells in blood was seen between baseline and week 6. In the 0.1-3.0 mg/kg groups, partial responders were among the patients with the lowest normalized peripheral clonal expansion, particularly in CD8+ T cells. Low levels of normalized T-cell clonal expansion were also shown by some nonresponding patients. After ivuxolimab, CD8+ T cells had more expanded clones than CD4+ T cells on average.

Concerning this clone itself: Its antigen is not yet known. Per-base quality was not reported, and no clone a single base away is much larger than it.

To sequence the TCRbeta CDR3 region, genomic DNA was isolated from the sorted cells. The immunoSEQ Assay was used for sequencing of TCRbeta CDR3 regions. This immuneACCESS table, as held by TCRdb, lists in-frame sequences with V and J called but not all clones. Of the missing ones, under half trace to an unresolved V gene in checked studies; the others have no known cause. This sample is represented by 65,000 to 100,000 clones; around 80% of them were singletons. Clones ranked in the top ten supply approximately 7% of the sample. Patients with a history of autoimmune disease or receiving systemic immunosuppression were excluded from the trial. In every dose cohort, peripheral blood was drawn for TCR sequencing at baseline, cycle 4 day 1, and cycle 7 day 1. Samples were obtained from an open-label, multicenter, first-in-human phase I dose-escalation trial of ivuxolimab. Adults with locally advanced or metastatic melanoma, renal cell, hepatocellular, or head and neck squamous cell carcinoma were enrolled in the trial. CD4+ and CD8+ T cells were sorted separately from peripheral blood before TCR sequencing.

Here the sequenced sample was CD4+ or CD8+ T cells sorted from blood, taken in a trial of the OX40 agonist ivuxolimab. This TCR came from an adult with an advanced solid tumor such as melanoma, head and neck, liver or kidney cancer.

The sequence in DNA is TGCGCCAGCAGCCAAGAGGGGCTGATCTCTGGAAACACCATATATTTT. Translation gives CASSQEGLISGNTIYF. Rearrangement joined TRBV4-1 to TRBJ1-3; a tentative D call is TRBD1 (5 bases match). For CDR1 and CDR2, the germline V gene lists MGHRA and YSYEKL. A distance of 9 bases separates the germline ends of V and J, which lose 0 bases and 0 bases respectively. CDR3 length: 16 amino acids, cysteine to phenylalanine. Only the CDR3 portion is preserved as DNA: 48 bases, with reading frame beginning at the first base.